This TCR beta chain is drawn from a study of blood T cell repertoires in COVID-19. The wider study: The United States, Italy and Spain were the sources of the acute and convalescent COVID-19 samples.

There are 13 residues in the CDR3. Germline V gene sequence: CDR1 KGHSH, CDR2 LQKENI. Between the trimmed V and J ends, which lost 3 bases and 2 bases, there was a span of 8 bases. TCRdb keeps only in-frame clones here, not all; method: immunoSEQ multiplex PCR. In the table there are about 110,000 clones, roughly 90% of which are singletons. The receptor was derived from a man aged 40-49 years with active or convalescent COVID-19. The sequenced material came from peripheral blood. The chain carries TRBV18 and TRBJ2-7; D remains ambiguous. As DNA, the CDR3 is TGTGCCAGCTCACCCGACATGGCCTACGAGCAGTACTTC. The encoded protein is CASSPDMAYEQYF.